These T cell receptor beta chains were read from a single sample in a study of CD8 T cells in ankylosing spondylitis. TCRdb re-derived calls from the 5' RACE reads in MiXCR, one entry per CDR3 protein. The sample has a few hundred thousand distinct CDR3 sequences, roughly 13% seen once. Sequenced: blood, either unsorted or a sorted T cell fraction (not recorded which). The source is a male donor with ankylosing spondylitis. Both conserved end residues are part of each CDR3. Fields, in order: clone size, V gene, CDR3 protein. The size entry is marked missing in some rows and otherwise reads once, few, many or a size class.

>-|TRBV3-1
CASSQAGTSGTSTDTQYF
>few|TRBV7-2
CASSLRTAGELFF
>-|TRBV20-1
CSAREVYHTAYEQYF
>-|TRBV11-2
CASSPLESTDTQYF
>few|TRBV5-1
CASSLSSGASTDTQYF
>-|TRBV27
CASSLRRLAASTDTQYF
>many|TRBV20-1
CSAWTGTGSWETQYF
>few|TRBV30
CAWSVGSGRGSEQFF
>many|TRBV5-1
CASRTQDPLNLGYTF
>-|TRBV5-1
CASRPQGTGELFF
>many|TRBV20-1
CSARNPDGGPDTGELFF
>once|TRBV3-1
CASSQDYGREGRFF
>few|TRBV20-1
CSARGGTGELFF
>many|TRBV7-9
CASSPGQVGTEAFF
>few|TRBV15
CATSRGGQGTKNIQYF
>few|TRBV2
CASSEAQVLHF
>-|TRBV3-1
CASSHLAGGTDTQYF
>-|TRBV9
CASSAGGALGEQYF